A selection of T cell receptor beta chains follows, all from one sample in a study of graft-versus-host responses after intestinal transplantation. The antigens of these receptors remain unknown. Sequenced by immunoSEQ multiplex PCR; TCRdb stores in-frame clones only, minus some. The sample shows about 40,000 clones, roughly 95% of them seen only once. The source material was unstimulated CD8+ T cells sorted from spleen or lymph node cells, sampled before transplant. All receptors come from a human donor who was the organ donor for an intestinal transplant. CDR3s leave out the opening cysteine and the closing phenylalanine or tryptophan. Each record gives: J gene, V gene, CDR3 protein.

j_call: TRBJ1-6; v_call: TRBV7-9; cdr3_aa: ASSPRTGHPYNSPLH
j_call: TRBJ1-1; v_call: TRBV7-8; cdr3_aa: ASSLGGRLNTEAF
j_call: TRBJ1-2; v_call: TRBV29-1; cdr3_aa: SVEHTATSLGYT
j_call: TRBJ1-3; v_call: TRBV5-4; cdr3_aa: ASSVYTGNTIY
j_call: TRBJ2-4; v_call: TRBV10-2; cdr3_aa: AKGLAGELAKNIQY
j_call: TRBJ2-7; v_call: TRBV7-9; cdr3_aa: ASRPRDSYEQY
j_call: TRBJ2-7; v_call: TRBV6-5; cdr3_aa: ASSDSYEQY
j_call: TRBJ1-2; v_call: TRBV7-2; cdr3_aa: ASSFNPGLDPNYGYT
j_call: TRBJ2-1; v_call: TRBV4-3; cdr3_aa: ASSQDKWRLDNEQF
j_call: TRBJ2-5; v_call: TRBV9; cdr3_aa: ASSVGTSGEETQY